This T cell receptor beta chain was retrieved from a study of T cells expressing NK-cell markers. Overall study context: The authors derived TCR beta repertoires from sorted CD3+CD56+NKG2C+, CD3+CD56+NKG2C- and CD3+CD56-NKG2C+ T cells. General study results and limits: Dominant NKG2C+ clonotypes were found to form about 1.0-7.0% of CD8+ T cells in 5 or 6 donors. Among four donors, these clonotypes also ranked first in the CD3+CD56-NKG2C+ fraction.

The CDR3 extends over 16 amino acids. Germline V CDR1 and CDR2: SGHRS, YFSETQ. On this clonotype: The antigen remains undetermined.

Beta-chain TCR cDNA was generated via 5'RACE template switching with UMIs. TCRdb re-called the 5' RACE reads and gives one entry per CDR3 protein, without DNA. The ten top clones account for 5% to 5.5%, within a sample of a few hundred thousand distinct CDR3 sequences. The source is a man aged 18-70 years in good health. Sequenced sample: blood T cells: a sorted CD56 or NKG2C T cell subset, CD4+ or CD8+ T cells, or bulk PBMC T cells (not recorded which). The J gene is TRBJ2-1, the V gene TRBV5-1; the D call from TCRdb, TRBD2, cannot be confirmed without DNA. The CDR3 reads CASSLAWAGGRNEQFF.